The T cell receptor (beta chain) under discussion was sequenced for a study of blood T cell repertoires in COVID-19. Turning to the study itself: Both acute and convalescent COVID-19 samples were obtained from the United States, Italy and Spain. PBMCs, B-cell-depleted T cells, or T cells provided the cDNA or gDNA that made up the material.

Authors' methods: Amplification of reference gene primers was used by the study to estimate nucleated cell counts. The data were produced by immunoSEQ multiplex PCR, yet TCRdb's version contains in-frame clones alone and is incomplete. V and J calls and clone size come straight from that table; D and trimming were deduced from the DNA. The sample carries roughly 56,000 clones, approximately 85% recorded once. Trimming took off 5 bases at V and 3 bases at J, with 11 bases between the two ends. Germline-derived CDR1 and CDR2 are SGHVS and FNYEAQ. CDR3 size: 14 residues. The chain carries TRBV7-6 and TRBJ1-5, with D perhaps TRBD1 (6 bases). This clonotype was sampled from a human donor in a cohort sampled during active COVID-19. Material for sequencing was peripheral blood. In nucleotides, the CDR3 is TGTGCCAGCAGCGCAGGGGTCGCCAATCAGCCCCAGCATTTT. Protein product: CASSAGVANQPQHF.